One TCR beta chain is described in this entry. This clone was recorded once. What this receptor recognizes is not known. Base qualities are missing; no much larger clone stands one base away. One collaborating source in Seattle enrolled patients during active infection and followed them longitudinally through the course of disease. Each collaborating institution followed its own protocols to collect whole blood in K2EDTA tubes. For TCRbeta analysis, collaborator samples were shipped as frozen whole blood, as isolated PBMCs, or as DNA extracted from either sample type. These data come from a study of blood T cell repertoires in COVID-19 (dated by TCRdb to about 2020). About the study as a whole: Samples from collaborators originated in the United States, Italy and Spain and spanned both the acute and convalescent phases of COVID-19. The prospective study material was composed of cDNA or gDNA derived from T cells, B-cell-depleted T cells, or PBMCs. Subjects who had been exposed to COVID-19, were actively infected with it, or had recovered from it provided the deeply sampled blood TCRbeta repertoires that made up the dataset. A freely available public database, intended as a resource for researchers studying the immune response to SARS-CoV-2, is where the repertoires were released. The samples were drawn from the first 160 participants of the ongoing ImmuneRACE study and from over 950 subjects provided by 6 global collaborators. The sample metadata nearly always contained a de-identified subject ID, COVID-19 status, age in years and sex. Where available, HLA class I and class II types were taken from metadata supplied by the sample provider and were not determined by assay-based typing. The full study reports these points: Clinical and demographic metadata were provided uncurated, with the amount varying by source and participant.

For this chain, trimming is 6 bases at the V end and 2 bases at the J end, and the number of junction bases without a gene match is 9. The CDR1 and CDR2 encoded by the germline V gene (reference sequence) are LNHDA and SQIVND. The CDR3 starts with the cysteine, ends with the phenylalanine, and has 18 residues. Only the CDR3 portion is preserved as DNA: 54 bases, with reading frame beginning at the first base. The immunoSEQ Assay, a bias-controlled multiplex PCR, was used to amplify TCRbeta CDR3 regions from genomic DNA. Per the authors' processing: The number of nucleated cells in each sample was estimated by amplification of reference gene primers within the assay. To quantify the absolute abundance of each unique TCRbeta CDR3 rearrangement, sequence reads were collapsed and filtered. For each sample, productive Simpson clonality was calculated as the square root of Simpson's diversity index across productive rearrangements. TCRdb took over this immuneACCESS table, retaining in-frame rearrangements with V and J assigned. Such tables are incomplete; in checked studies, under half of the missing clones stem from an unresolved V gene, and the remainder is unexplained. The V and J calls and clone size were taken over from that table, and D and trimming were inferred from the DNA. The sample table shows fewer than 350,000 clones, and roughly 90% are seen once. The biggest ten clones account for under 7% of the sample.

The rearranged segments are TRBV19 and TRBJ2-2, with 13 junctional bases fitting TRBD2. Specimen: peripheral blood. This TCR was recovered from a woman aged 25 to 39 with COVID-19, enrolled during active disease. The DNA sequence is as follows: TGTGCCAGTAGCACCAAGGGACTAGCGGGACTAAACACCGGGGAGCTGTTTTTT. Its protein is CASSTKGLAGLNTGELFF.